The sequence of this T cell receptor beta chain was determined in a study of blood T cells in healthy people across ages (dated by TCRdb to about 2015). Describing the broader study: In model experiments, template switching captured roughly one uniquely barcoded TCR beta cDNA molecule for every two T cells. To avoid experimental bias, donors of different ages were distributed randomly across sequencing lanes. The donors were split into four age groups: young (average about 15 years), middle-aged (39), aged (approximately 59) and long-lived (roughly 77). To track age-related changes in TCR beta repertoire diversity, the study relied on deep sequencing normalized with unique cDNA molecular identifiers. Using the same blood draw, the study looked at two additional independent replicas of 1 million unique cDNA reads for two donors, one aged 18 to 30 and the other aged 80 or older. The study at large found these results: Because the CMV infection status of the donors was unknown, age-related changes in expanded clonotypes may potentially have been confounded. Total diversity estimates from one million sequenced T cells were considered lower bounds and underestimates. Compared with the aged group, more naive CD4+ T cells, fewer expanded clones and increased TCR diversity were shown by the long-lived group, suggesting age selection. Observed TCR beta diversity per million T cells fell roughly linearly with age, and a significant reduction was already apparent by age around 40. The percentage of naive T cells measured by flow cytometry correlated strongly with observed TCR beta diversity. Since profiling was done on bulk unsorted PBMCs, naive and antigen-experienced compartments could not be conclusively compared.

Systemically healthy Caucasian individuals from Russia, approximately 39 in total and aged roughly 6 to 100 years, were included as donors. Around 10 milliliters of peripheral blood were collected from each donor into EDTA-treated Vacutainer tubes. PBMCs were isolated by Ficoll-Paque density-gradient centrifugation, with at least 6 million obtained per sample. Total RNA, at least 5 micrograms per sample, was extracted from PBMCs with Trizol reagent. Naive CD45RAhigh/CD27high T cell percentages were measured by flow cytometry on a PBMC aliquot from every donor. Library preparation was by 5' RACE. TCRdb shows the sequencer as Illumina HiSeq 2500. A second roughly 6 to 12 cycle PCR used a sample-barcoded 5' primer and a J-beta primer mix. A template-switch 5' adaptor carrying 12 random nucleotides introduced a unique molecular identifier onto each TCR beta cDNA molecule. At least 3 million CDR3-containing paired-end reads were obtained from each sample. All of the RNA was converted into first-strand cDNA using the Mint cDNA synthesis kit, with a TRBC-specific oligonucleotide serving as the primer. All cDNA was treated with uracil-DNA glycosylase and then went through a first 18-cycle PCR with the universal primers M1SS and BC2_uni_R. In the source study's methods: Each sample was normalized by randomly selecting 1 million high-quality reads, each carrying a distinct molecular identifier. Instead of being binned into consensus sequences, reads with shared molecular identifiers were discarded. MiTCR, run with a Q25 quality threshold and the strictest error-elimination algorithm, handled CDR3 identification, clonotype clustering and error correction. Lower-bound total TCR beta diversity was estimated with a nonparametric unseen species model using Euler transformation. Using fastp trimming at Q25 and MiXCR clonotype assembly, TCRdb reanalyzed the public sequencing data and kept in-frame beta chains. Records with the same CDR3 protein are collapsed into one entry carrying the most frequent genes and DNA. TCRdb's processing, not the authors', yielded these V and J calls. This sample is represented by 1,500,000 or so distinct CDR3 sequences; roughly 59% of them were singletons. The ten largest clones add up to more than 6% of the sample.

According to the germline V gene, CDR1 reads LGHNA and CDR2 reads YNFKEQ. V and J lose 0 bases and 0 bases, and a span of 9 bases separates them. The CDR3 measures 16 amino acids from cysteine to phenylalanine. Solely the CDR3 DNA is kept, with 48 bases framed from the first base. About this clonotype itself: Its antigen is unknown. No clone much larger than this one lies a single base away; base qualities are absent.

The source material was blood. The V gene is TRBV4-2 and the J gene is TRBJ1-5; too little of a D gene remains to name it. This TCR was recovered from a man aged 18 to 29 in good health. The CDR3 sequence is CASSQDERGSNQPQHF. The base sequence is TGTGCCAGCAGCCAAGATGAGCGGGGTAGCAATCAGCCCCAGCATTTT.